The next 3 T cell receptor beta chains were all read from a single sample in a study of T cell responses to AZD1222 COVID-19 vaccine. Sequencing was performed with immunoSEQ multiplex PCR; in TCRdb, only in-frame clones are kept and a portion is missing. Of more than 95,000 clones in the sample, 75% to 90% were seen once. The specimen was peripheral blood, collected 28 days after the second AZD1222 dose. The receptors were gathered from an adult who received the AZD1222 COVID-19 vaccine.

V usage is TRBV28 and J usage is TRBJ1-1; TRBD1 might be the D (5 bases). This CDR3 contains 16 residues. CDR1 is MDHEN and CDR2 is SYDVKM in the germline V gene. Trimming took off 7 bases at V and 3 bases at J, with 21 bases between the two ends. The CDR3 nucleotides read TGTGCCAGCATCTTTAGGGACGGCTGGCCCCACACTGAAGCTTTCTTT. This gives the protein CASIFRDGWPHTEAFF.

This clone was counted once. The chain joins TRBV9 to TRBJ2-7, with D maybe TRBD2 (6 bases). CDR1 is SGDLS, CDR2 YYNGEE, per germline. Trimming cost V 0 bases and J 6 bases, with 19 bases left between them. The CDR3 sequence is 16 residues long. The CDR3 nucleotides read TGTGCCAGCAGCGTAGAGCGGGCGGGGATAGTTGTCGAGCAGTACTTC. It codes for CASSVERAGIVVEQYF.

This chain's CDR3 is CASSAAGTYGYTF. CDR3 coding DNA: TGTGCCAGCAGTGCGGCAGGGACCTATGGCTACACCTTC. This rearrangement joins TRBV2 to TRBJ1-2, with a weak D call TRBD1 (5 bases). Per the germline V gene, CDR1 is SNHLY and CDR2 is FYNNEI. The CDR3 extends over 13 amino acids. V was cut by 4 bases and J by 4 bases, with 10 bases left in between.